The rows below give T cell receptor beta chains drawn from one sample of a study of blood T cell repertoires in COVID-19. Sequenced by immunoSEQ multiplex PCR; TCRdb stores in-frame clones only, minus some. The data contain 100,000 or so clones, roughly 90% of them singletons. Material: peripheral blood. These receptors were obtained from a man aged 65-85 years with acute or convalescent COVID-19. The CDR3 runs from the conserved cysteine through the conserved F or W. A D gene is named only where the DNA matches it firmly. The size of a clone is reported for some rows only, either as once, few or many, or as a class for expanded clones.

clone_size: -; d_call: TRBD1; j_call: TRBJ1-1; v_call: TRBV13; cdr3_nt: TGTGCCAGCAGCTCTCGACAGGGGGTCCCTGAAGCTTTCTTT; cdr3_aa: CASSSRQGVPEAFF
clone_size: -; d_call: -; j_call: TRBJ1-2; v_call: TRBV6-5; cdr3_nt: TGTGCCACACGACAGGTGAACTATGGCTACACCTTC; cdr3_aa: CATRQVNYGYTF
clone_size: -; d_call: TRBD1; j_call: TRBJ2-7; v_call: TRBV2; cdr3_nt: TGTGCCAGCAGTGAGAAGAGGACAGGCCGCTACGAGCAGTACTTC; cdr3_aa: CASSEKRTGRYEQYF
clone_size: -; d_call: -; j_call: TRBJ1-1; v_call: TRBV7-9; cdr3_nt: TGTGCCAGCAGCTTAGCGCTGGGTCGGGCTGAAGCTTTCTTT; cdr3_aa: CASSLALGRAEAFF
clone_size: -; d_call: -; j_call: TRBJ2-2; v_call: TRBV7-9; cdr3_nt: TGTGCCAGCAGCTTATTGGAGGACACCGGGGAGCTGTTTTTT; cdr3_aa: CASSLLEDTGELFF
clone_size: once; d_call: TRBD1; j_call: TRBJ2-5; v_call: TRBV9; cdr3_nt: TGTGCCAGCAGCCTCACACAGGGGGCGGGGGAGACCCAGTACTTC; cdr3_aa: CASSLTQGAGETQYF
clone_size: -; d_call: -; j_call: TRBJ1-1; v_call: TRBV7-2; cdr3_nt: TGTGCCAGCAGCTTAGGGCGGGCCGTGAACACTGAAGCTTTCTTT; cdr3_aa: CASSLGRAVNTEAFF
clone_size: -; d_call: -; j_call: TRBJ2-7; v_call: TRBV5-1; cdr3_nt: TGCGCCAGCAGCCCGTCGGCGGCCTACGAGCAGTACTTC; cdr3_aa: CASSPSAAYEQYF
clone_size: once; d_call: -; j_call: TRBJ2-7; v_call: TRBV6-5; cdr3_nt: TGTGCCAGCAGTTACTCTACTCGGGGCTCCTACGAGCAGTACTTC; cdr3_aa: CASSYSTRGSYEQYF
clone_size: -; d_call: TRBD1; j_call: TRBJ1-5; v_call: TRBV5-1; cdr3_nt: TGCGCCAGCAGCCCGGGACAGCCAGGGGCTCAGCCCCAGCATTTT; cdr3_aa: CASSPGQPGAQPQHF
clone_size: -; d_call: -; j_call: TRBJ2-2; v_call: TRBV4-1; cdr3_nt: TGCGCCAGCAGCCAAGAGAGGCAGGGGCAACTAATCGGGGAGCTGTTTTTT; cdr3_aa: CASSQERQGQLIGELFF
clone_size: once; d_call: -; j_call: TRBJ1-1; v_call: TRBV7-9; cdr3_nt: TGTGCCAGCAGCTTAGAGGCAGGAGGCACTGAAGCTTTCTTT; cdr3_aa: CASSLEAGGTEAFF
clone_size: -; d_call: -; j_call: TRBJ2-2; v_call: TRBV4-1; cdr3_nt: TGCGCCAGCAGCCAAGCCCCGTGGCACACCGGGGAGCTGTTTTTT; cdr3_aa: CASSQAPWHTGELFF
clone_size: -; d_call: TRBD2; j_call: TRBJ2-7; v_call: TRBV7-2; cdr3_nt: TGTGCCAGCAGCTTTGGGACTAGCGACGAGCAGTACTTC; cdr3_aa: CASSFGTSDEQYF
clone_size: -; d_call: -; j_call: TRBJ2-1; v_call: TRBV3-1/TRBV3-2; cdr3_nt: TGTGCCAGCAGCCCGCGGGACTCCTACAATGAGCAGTTCTTC; cdr3_aa: CASSPRDSYNEQFF
clone_size: -; d_call: -; j_call: TRBJ1-4; v_call: TRBV5-6; cdr3_nt: TGTGCCAGCAGCTCGTTACACTGGGGGGAGGATGAAAAACTGTTTTTT; cdr3_aa: CASSSLHWGEDEKLFF
clone_size: -; d_call: TRBD2; j_call: TRBJ2-3; v_call: TRBV11-2; cdr3_nt: TGTGCCAGCAGCCCGATTAGGCAGCGGGAGCCGTTAGATACGCAGTATTTT; cdr3_aa: CASSPIRQREPLDTQYF
clone_size: -; d_call: TRBD2; j_call: TRBJ2-1; v_call: TRBV6-6; cdr3_nt: TGTGCCCATTCGCTAGCGGGAGACAATGAGCAGTTCTTC; cdr3_aa: CAHSLAGDNEQFF
clone_size: -; d_call: -; j_call: TRBJ1-5; v_call: TRBV10-3; cdr3_nt: TGTGCCATCAGTGACAGGGGTGATCAGCCCCAGCATTTT; cdr3_aa: CAISDRGDQPQHF
clone_size: -; d_call: -; j_call: TRBJ2-5; v_call: TRBV7-9; cdr3_nt: TGTGCCAGCAGCTCCCCACTAGCCAGCCAAGAGACCCAGTACTTC; cdr3_aa: CASSSPLASQETQYF
clone_size: -; d_call: -; j_call: TRBJ1-1; v_call: TRBV29-1; cdr3_nt: TGCAGCGTTGGAACAGCCCTAAACACTGAAGCTTTCTTT; cdr3_aa: CSVGTALNTEAFF
clone_size: -; d_call: -; j_call: TRBJ2-7; v_call: TRBV28; cdr3_nt: TGTGCCAGCAGGACATTTCCCTACGAGCAGTACTTC; cdr3_aa: CASRTFPYEQYF
clone_size: -; d_call: TRBD2; j_call: TRBJ2-1; v_call: TRBV10-3; cdr3_nt: TGTGCCATCAGACACGGACTAGGTGTCAACAATGAGCAGTTCTTC; cdr3_aa: CAIRHGLGVNNEQFF
clone_size: -; d_call: TRBD1; j_call: TRBJ2-4; v_call: TRBV24-1; cdr3_nt: TGTGCCACAGGGGGCGAAAACATTCAGTACTTC; cdr3_aa: CATGGENIQYF
clone_size: -; d_call: -; j_call: TRBJ2-3; v_call: TRBV3-1/TRBV3-2; cdr3_nt: TGTGCCAGCAGCCAAGTGTTCGCACAGGGCGTCACAGATACGCAGTATTTT; cdr3_aa: CASSQVFAQGVTDTQYF
clone_size: once; d_call: -; j_call: TRBJ2-7; v_call: TRBV18; cdr3_nt: TGTGCCAGCTCCATTAGACAGTTGTCTTCTTCCTACGAGCAGTACTTC; cdr3_aa: CASSIRQLSSSYEQYF
clone_size: -; d_call: -; j_call: TRBJ1-2; v_call: TRBV11-3; cdr3_nt: TGTGCCAGCAGCTTAAAGGGCAGGGGCTATGGCTACACCTTC; cdr3_aa: CASSLKGRGYGYTF